This TCR beta chain was identified in a study of T cell responses to AZD1222 COVID-19 vaccine. As to this clone: Antigen specificity is unknown.

The trim removed 6 bases at V and 0 bases at J, leaving 4 bases unmatched. Germline lookup yields CDR1 MNHEY and CDR2 SVGAGI. CDR3 length equals 15 residues. The table came from immunoSEQ multiplex PCR; TCRdb's copy has only in-frame clones and leaves some out. The sample lists roughly 120,000 clones; around 90% were seen once. Regarding the study as a whole: Every sample of the repertoires postdated the peak T cell response. Donor demographics were predominantly white British with a female majority; clonal diversity may be underestimated. Receipt of two AZD1222 doses was followed by a rise in Spike-specific TCR breadth and depth. Baseline serostatus was positive in only a handful of AZD1222 recipients.

The source of this sequence is an adult in good health. The V and J genes are TRBV6-5 and TRBJ1-3, with TRBD1 matching over 8 bases. Sample: peripheral blood, taken on day 0 of AZD1222 vaccination. As DNA, the CDR3 is TGTGCCAGCAGAGACAGGGGAGGCTCTGGAAACACCATATATTTT. It translates to CASRDRGGSGNTIYF.